This TCR beta chain was documented in a study of monozygotic twins with inflammatory bowel disease. TCRdb reworked the 5' RACE reads into one entry per CDR3 protein, no DNA. Its listing shows around 150,000 distinct CDR3 sequences. The CDR3 length is 15 residues. Germline assignment: CDR1 MNHEY and CDR2 SMNVEV (reference sequence). Material: blood. The chain recombines TRBV27 with TRBJ2-1; with no DNA, the TCRdb D assignment of TRBD2 cannot be verified. The clonotype was recovered from a human donor with ulcerative colitis or Crohn's disease, or a healthy co-twin of an affected twin (not recorded which). CDR3 residues: CASSLREGRWNEQFF.